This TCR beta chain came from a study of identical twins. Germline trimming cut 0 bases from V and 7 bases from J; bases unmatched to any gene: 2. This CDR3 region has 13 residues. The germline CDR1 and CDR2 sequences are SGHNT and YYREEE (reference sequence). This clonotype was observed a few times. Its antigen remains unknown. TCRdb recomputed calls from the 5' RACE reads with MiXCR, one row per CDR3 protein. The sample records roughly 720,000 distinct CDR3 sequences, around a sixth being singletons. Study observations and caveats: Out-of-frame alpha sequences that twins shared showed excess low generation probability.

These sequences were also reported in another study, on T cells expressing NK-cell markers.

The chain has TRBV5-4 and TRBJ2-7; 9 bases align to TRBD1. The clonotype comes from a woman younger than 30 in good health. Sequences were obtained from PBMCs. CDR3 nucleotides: TGTGCCAGCAGCTTGGACAGGGGGCAAGAGCAGTACTTC. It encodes CASSLDRGQEQYF.